This paragraph reports one T cell receptor (beta chain). No antigen is known for it. The data originate from a study of cytomegalovirus exposure and HLA in healthy donors. Findings of the study overall: A link between a missense DCLRE1C variant and TCR beta V- and J-gene trimming emerged from a later analysis. Sequencing likely generated an artifact that appeared as a cluster of highly shared sequence variants.

Germline V gives CDR1 SGHRS, CDR2 YFSETQ. The CDR3 loop spans 15 amino acids. V was trimmed by 0 bases and J by 5 bases, leaving 14 bases between them. PCR involved 60 Vbeta and 13 Jbeta primers. TCRdb keeps only in-frame clones here, not all; method: immunoSEQ multiplex PCR. The repertoire holds 150,000 to 200,000 clones, with roughly 78% as singletons. Input material: PBMCs. This receptor was obtained from a woman aged 40 to 49 in good health and CMV-seronegative. The rearrangement joins TRBV5-1 to TRBJ1-1, with TRBD1 as a possible D gene (5 bases). CDR3 loop: CASSLGLGLRTEAFF. The CDR3 nucleotides read TGCGCCAGCAGCTTGGGTCTGGGACTGCGAACTGAAGCTTTCTTT. Full variable domain (remainder filled in from reference TRBV5-1 and TRBJ1-1): KAGVTQTPRYLIKTRGQQVTLSCSPISGHRSVSWYQQTPGQGLQFLFEYFSETQRNKGNFPGRFSGRQFSNSRSEMNVSTLELGDSALYLCASSLGLGLRTEAFFGQGTRLTVV.